Below, one TCR beta chain is given with its context. Its antigen remains unidentified. Trimming took off 6 bases at V and 2 bases at J, with 11 bases between the two ends. Germline V gives CDR1 MNHEY, CDR2 SMNVEV (reference sequence). This CDR3 has 13 amino acids. This record comes from a study of T cells in Graves' hyperthyroidism and ophthalmopathy. Study-wide results and caveats: Ophthalmopathy, as predicted by the model, came a median approximately 5.9 months after the prediction.

Over 18 months, lack of ophthalmopathy progression marked Graves' hyperthyroidism as stable. Template material for amplifying TCR beta CDR3 regions consisted of RNA transcripts. First-round RT-PCR targeting the TCR CDR3 was performed with the HTBI primer set. One entry per CDR3 protein, called by TCRdb with MiXCR from the multiplex PCR reads. In the table there are 350,000 to 400,000 distinct CDR3 sequences, about 15% of which are singletons. The gene calls are TRBV27 and TRBJ2-7, with D possibly TRBD2 on 6 matching bases. Sequencing used blood. The sequence was collected from a woman aged 25 to 39 with Graves' hyperthyroidism. This CDR3 is CASSLLAAYEQYF. CDR3 sequence (DNA): TGTGCCAGCAGCCTACTAGCCGCCTACGAGCAGTACTTC.